This TCR beta chain was recorded in a study of graft-versus-host responses after intestinal transplantation. Study conclusions and caveats: GvH clones occurred in recipient marrow; some first appeared in ileum or blood. Allografts of one patient group, those with graft-donor T cell macrochimerism, had high graft-versus-host to host-versus-graft clonal ratios.

Concerning this clone: Antigen unknown.

Looked up from germline, CDR1 is MNHNS and CDR2 is SASEGT. The CDR3 extends over 11 amino acids. Trimming left V 7 bases short and J 7 bases short, with 10 bases between. Samples of post-transplant bone marrow were collected from the posterior iliac crest or another site. The repertoire was sequenced with immunoSEQ multiplex PCR; TCRdb's copy has only in-frame clones and lacks some. The sample includes about 20,000 clones, 86% seen only once; the top ten take about half. The sequences come from bone marrow, collected approximately 120 days after transplant. The TCR comes from a human patient who received an intestinal transplant, so some T cells may come from the graft donor. The V call is TRBV6-1, the J call TRBJ1-2; D unresolved. DNA for the CDR3: TGTGCCAGCAACGTTTTTGGTGGCTACACCTTC. Translated, it gives CASNVFGGYTF.